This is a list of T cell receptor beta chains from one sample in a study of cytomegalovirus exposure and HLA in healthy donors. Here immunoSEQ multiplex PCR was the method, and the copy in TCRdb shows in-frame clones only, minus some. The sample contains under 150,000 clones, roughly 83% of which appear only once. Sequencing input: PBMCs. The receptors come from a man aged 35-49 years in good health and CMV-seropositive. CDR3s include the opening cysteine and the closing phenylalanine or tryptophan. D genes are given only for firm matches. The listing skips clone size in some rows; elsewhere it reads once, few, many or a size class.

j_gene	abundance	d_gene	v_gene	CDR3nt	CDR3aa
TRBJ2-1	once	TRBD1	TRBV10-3	TGTGCCATCATGGGGACAGAGGACAATGAGCAGTTCTTC	CAIMGTEDNEQFF
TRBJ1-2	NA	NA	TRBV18	TGTGCCAGCTCACTCCCTCCTACCAACTACACCTTC	CASSLPPTNYTF
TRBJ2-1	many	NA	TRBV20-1	TGCAGTGCTAGTCTTGACACAGGGCAGTTCTTC	CSASLDTGQFF
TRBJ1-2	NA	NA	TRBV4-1	TGCGCCAGCAGCCACGGGATCCTTTATGGCTACACCTTC	CASSHGILYGYTF
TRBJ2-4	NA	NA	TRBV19	TGTGCCAGTAGTCCCCTGGGGGGAAACATTCAGTACTTC	CASSPLGGNIQYF
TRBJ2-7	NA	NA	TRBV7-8	TGTGCCAGCAGGGGCGACTCCTACGAGCAGTACTTC	CASRGDSYEQYF
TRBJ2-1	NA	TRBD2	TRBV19	TGTGCCAGTAGTACCCTAGCGGGCATGAACAATGAGCAGTTCTTC	CASSTLAGMNNEQFF
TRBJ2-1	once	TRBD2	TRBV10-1	TGCGCCAGCAGCCTCCGGGGGGGCGGGGGACACAATGAGCAGTTCTTC	CASSLRGGGGHNEQFF
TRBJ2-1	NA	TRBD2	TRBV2	TGTGCCAGCAGTGATCAAGCGGGGGGTTACAATGAGCAGTTCTTC	CASSDQAGGYNEQFF
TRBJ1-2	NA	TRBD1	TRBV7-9	TGTGCCAGCAGCCTACAGGGGAACTATGGCTACACCTTC	CASSLQGNYGYTF
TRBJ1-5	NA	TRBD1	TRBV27	TGTGCCAGCAGTCCCTCTGGACAGGGCTTTCAGCCCCAGCATTTT	CASSPSGQGFQPQHF
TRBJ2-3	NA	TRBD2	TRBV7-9	TGTGCCAGCAGAACAGCGGGGGGCACAGATACGCAGTATTTT	CASRTAGGTDTQYF
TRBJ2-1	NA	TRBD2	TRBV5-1	TGCGCCAGCAGCGGACTAGCGGGGTTTGGGGGTGAGCAGTTCTTC	CASSGLAGFGGEQFF
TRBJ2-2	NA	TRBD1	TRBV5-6	TGTGCCAGCAGCAGACAGGGGGCGCCCGGGGAGCTGTTTTTT	CASSRQGAPGELFF
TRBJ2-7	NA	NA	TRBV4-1	TGCGCCAGCAGCCAAGATCCCCTACTCGAGCAGTACTTC	CASSQDPLLEQYF
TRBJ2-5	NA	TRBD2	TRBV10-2	TGCGCCAGCCGACCGGGACTAGCGGGAGTCAGACAAGAGACCCAGTACTTC	CASRPGLAGVRQETQYF
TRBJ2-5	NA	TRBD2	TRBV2	TGTGCCAGCACCGGACTAGCGGGAGGGCTCGAGACCCAGTACTTC	CASTGLAGGLETQYF
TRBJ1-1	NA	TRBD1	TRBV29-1	TGCAGCGTTGAGGGGGGTTCGACAGGGGGCTTGAACACTGAAGCTTTCTTT	CSVEGGSTGGLNTEAFF
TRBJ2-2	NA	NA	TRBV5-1	TGCGCCAGCAGCTTGCCCATGAGTACGTGGACCGGGGAGCTGTTTTTT	CASSLPMSTWTGELFF
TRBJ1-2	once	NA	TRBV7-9	TGTGCCAGCAGCTTATTGAACAGGGCGGATGGCTACACCTTC	CASSLLNRADGYTF
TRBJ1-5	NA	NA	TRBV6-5	TGTGCCAGCAGTTGGGACTACAATCAGCCCCAGCATTTT	CASSWDYNQPQHF
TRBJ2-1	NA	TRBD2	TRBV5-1	TGCGCCAGCAGCTTGGCGATGGCTAGCGGGGGGGCAAGGGAGCAGTTCTTC	CASSLAMASGGAREQFF
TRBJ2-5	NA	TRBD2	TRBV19	TGTGCCAGTGGTACCCTCGGGAGGGGCTCGGAGACCCAGTACTTC	CASGTLGRGSETQYF
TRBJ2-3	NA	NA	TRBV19	TGTGCCAGTAGTCGGACAAGTCACACAGATACGCAGTATTTT	CASSRTSHTDTQYF